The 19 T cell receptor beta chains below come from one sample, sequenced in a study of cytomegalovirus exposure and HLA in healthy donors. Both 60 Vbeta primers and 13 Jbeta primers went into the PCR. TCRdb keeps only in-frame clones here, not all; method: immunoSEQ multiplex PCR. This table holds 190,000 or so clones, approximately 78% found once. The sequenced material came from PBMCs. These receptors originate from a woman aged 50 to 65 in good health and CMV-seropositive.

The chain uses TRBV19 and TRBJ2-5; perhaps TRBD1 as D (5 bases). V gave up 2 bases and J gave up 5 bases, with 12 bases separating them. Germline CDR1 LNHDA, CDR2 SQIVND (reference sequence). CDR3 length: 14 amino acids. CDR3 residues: CASSIFSGHETQYF. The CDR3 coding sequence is TGTGCCAGTAGTATATTTTCAGGGCACGAGACCCAGTACTTC.

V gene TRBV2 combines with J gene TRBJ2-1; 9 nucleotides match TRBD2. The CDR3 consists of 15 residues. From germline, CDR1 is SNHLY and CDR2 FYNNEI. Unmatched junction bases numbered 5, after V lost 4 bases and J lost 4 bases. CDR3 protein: CASSGWTSEYNEQFF. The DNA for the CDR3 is TGTGCCAGCAGTGGTTGGACTAGCGAATACAATGAGCAGTTCTTC.

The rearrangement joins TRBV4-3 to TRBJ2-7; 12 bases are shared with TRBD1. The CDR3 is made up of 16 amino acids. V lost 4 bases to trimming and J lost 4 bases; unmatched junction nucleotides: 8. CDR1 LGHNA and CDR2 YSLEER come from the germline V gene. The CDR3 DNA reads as TGCGCCAGCAGCCCGGCGCCGGGACAGGGGGCTTACGAGCAGTACTTC. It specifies CASSPAPGQGAYEQYF.

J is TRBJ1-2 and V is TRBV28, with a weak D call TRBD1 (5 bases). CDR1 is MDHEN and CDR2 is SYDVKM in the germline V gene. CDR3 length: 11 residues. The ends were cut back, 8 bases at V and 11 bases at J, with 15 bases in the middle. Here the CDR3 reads CASVATSGYTF. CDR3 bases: TGTGCCAGCGTCGCGACCTCAGGGTACACCTTC.

The CDR3 DNA follows: TGTGCCAGCAGCCGACAGGGCCCCTACGAGCAGTACTTC. This sequence encodes CASSRQGPYEQYF. The chain carries TRBV7-2 and TRBJ2-7; TRBD1 aligns across 7 bases. The ends lost 5 bases at V and 2 bases at J; junction bases unmatched: 3. This CDR3 spans 13 amino acids. The V gene's germline CDR1 is SGHTA and CDR2 FQGNSA.

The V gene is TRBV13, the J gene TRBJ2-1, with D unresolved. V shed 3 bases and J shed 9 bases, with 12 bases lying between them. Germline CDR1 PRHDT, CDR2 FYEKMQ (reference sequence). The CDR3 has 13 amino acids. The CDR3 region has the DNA TGTGCCAGCAGCTTTCCTACCCCTTTTGAGCAGTTCTTC. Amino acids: CASSFPTPFEQFF.

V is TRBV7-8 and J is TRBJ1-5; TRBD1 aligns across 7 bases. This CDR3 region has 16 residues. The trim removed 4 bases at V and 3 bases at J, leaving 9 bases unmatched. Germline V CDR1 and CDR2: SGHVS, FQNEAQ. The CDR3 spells CASSSRKGANNQPQHF. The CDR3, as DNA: TGTGCCAGCAGCTCCCGGAAGGGGGCTAACAATCAGCCCCAGCATTTT.

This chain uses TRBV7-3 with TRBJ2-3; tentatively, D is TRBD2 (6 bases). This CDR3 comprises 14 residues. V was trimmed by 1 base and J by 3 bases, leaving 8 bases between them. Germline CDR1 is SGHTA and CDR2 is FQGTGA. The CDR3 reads CASSLMGGTDTQYF. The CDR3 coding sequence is TGTGCCAGCAGCTTAATGGGGGGAACAGATACGCAGTATTTT.

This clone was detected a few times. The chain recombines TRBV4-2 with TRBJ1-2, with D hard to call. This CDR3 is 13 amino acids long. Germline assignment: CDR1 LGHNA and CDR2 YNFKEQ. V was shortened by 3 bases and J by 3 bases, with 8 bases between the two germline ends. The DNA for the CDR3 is TGTGCCAGCAGCCAGACCGGGTACTATGGCTACACCTTC. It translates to CASSQTGYYGYTF.

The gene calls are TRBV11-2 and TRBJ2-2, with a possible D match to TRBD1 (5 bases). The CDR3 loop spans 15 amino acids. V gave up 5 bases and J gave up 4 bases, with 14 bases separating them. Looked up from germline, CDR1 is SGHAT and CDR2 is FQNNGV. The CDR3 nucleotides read TGTGCCAGCAGCCTAACCCGACAGACCACCGGGGAGCTGTTTTTT. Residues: CASSLTRQTTGELFF.

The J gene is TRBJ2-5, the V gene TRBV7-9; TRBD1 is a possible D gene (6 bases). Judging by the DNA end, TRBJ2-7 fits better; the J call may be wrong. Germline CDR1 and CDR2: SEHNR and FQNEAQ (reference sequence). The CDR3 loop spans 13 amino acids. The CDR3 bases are TGTGCCAGCAGCCCGGGACAACTCTACGAGCAGTACTTC. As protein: CASSPGQLYEQYF.

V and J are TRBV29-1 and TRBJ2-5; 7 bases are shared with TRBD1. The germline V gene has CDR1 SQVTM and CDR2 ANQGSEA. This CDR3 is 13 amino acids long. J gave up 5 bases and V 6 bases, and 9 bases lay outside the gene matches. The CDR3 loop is CSVHDRAWETQYF. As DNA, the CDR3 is TGCAGCGTCCATGACAGGGCGTGGGAGACCCAGTACTTC.

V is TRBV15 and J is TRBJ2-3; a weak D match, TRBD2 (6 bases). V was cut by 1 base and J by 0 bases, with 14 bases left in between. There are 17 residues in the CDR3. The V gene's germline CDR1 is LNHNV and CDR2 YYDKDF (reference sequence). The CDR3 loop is CATSRVYGGTSTDTQYF. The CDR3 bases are TGTGCCACCAGCAGAGTATACGGGGGTACAAGCACAGATACGCAGTATTTT.

CDR3 in DNA: TGTGCCATCAGTCGACAGGGGTCTCAAGAGACCCAGTACTTC. Its translation is CAISRQGSQETQYF. The chain employs TRBV10-3 and TRBJ2-5, with 8 bases aligning to TRBD1. Trimming cost V 5 bases and J 2 bases; bases outside gene matches: 4. The CDR3 runs to 14 residues. CDR1 and CDR2 from the germline V gene are ENHRY and SYGVKD.

The CDR3 protein is CASSPSVRELFF. Written as DNA, the CDR3 is TGTGCCAGCAGCCCTAGTGTCCGGGAGCTGTTTTTT. The gene calls are TRBV11-2 and TRBJ2-2; D is unclear. CDR1 is SGHAT, CDR2 FQNNGV, per germline. V dropped 5 bases and J dropped 9 bases, with 10 bases sitting between them. The CDR3 is made up of 12 amino acids.

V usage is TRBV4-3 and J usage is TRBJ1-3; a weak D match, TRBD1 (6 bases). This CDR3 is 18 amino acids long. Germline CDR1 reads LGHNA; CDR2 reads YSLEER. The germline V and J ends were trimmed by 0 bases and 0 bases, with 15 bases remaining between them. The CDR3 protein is CASSQDPPTGISGNTIYF. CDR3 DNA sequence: TGCGCCAGCAGCCAAGATCCCCCAACAGGGATCTCTGGAAACACCATATATTTT.

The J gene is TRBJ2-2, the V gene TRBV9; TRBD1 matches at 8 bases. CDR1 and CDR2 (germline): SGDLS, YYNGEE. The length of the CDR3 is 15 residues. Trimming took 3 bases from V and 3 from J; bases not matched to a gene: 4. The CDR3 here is CASSGDRFYTGELFF. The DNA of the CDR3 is TGTGCCAGCAGCGGGGACAGGTTTTACACCGGGGAGCTGTTTTTT.

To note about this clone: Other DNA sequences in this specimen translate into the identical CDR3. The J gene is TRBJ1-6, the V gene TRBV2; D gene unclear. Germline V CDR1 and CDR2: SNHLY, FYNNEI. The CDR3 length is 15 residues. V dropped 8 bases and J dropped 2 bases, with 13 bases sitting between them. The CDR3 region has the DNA TGTGCCAGCGGGAGAGACGGCCCCTATAATTCACCCCTCCACTTT. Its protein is CASGRDGPYNSPLHF.

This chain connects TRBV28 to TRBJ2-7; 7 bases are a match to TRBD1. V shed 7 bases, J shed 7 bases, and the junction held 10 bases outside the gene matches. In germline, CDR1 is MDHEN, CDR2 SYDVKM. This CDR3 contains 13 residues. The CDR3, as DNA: TGTGCCAGCACCGACCCGACAGGGCGTGAGCAGTACTTC. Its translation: CASTDPTGREQYF.